This TCR beta chain was sequenced during a study of T cell changes during pregnancy in multiple sclerosis (dated by TCRdb to about 2019). Regarding the complete study: The study examined how the T cell repertoire changed over the course of pregnancy in women with multiple sclerosis.

Library preparation employed the immunoSEQ multiplex PCR assay. As stored in TCRdb, this immuneACCESS dataset retains in-frame rearrangements with V and J assigned. A fraction of the clones does not appear; measured against another copy, unresolved V genes explain less than half of the discrepancy, and the remainder lacks a known reason. The sample profile shows about 22,000 clones; approximately 92% of them were found once. Over 6% of the sample is held by the ten biggest clonotypes. Note on this clone: Its binding antigen is unknown. Base qualities were left out, and no much larger clone turns up one base away.

The junction shows trimming of 4 bases on V and 1 base on J, and the gene matches do not reach 2 bases of it. Counted from cysteine to phenylalanine, this CDR3 has 13 amino acids. CDR3 DNA is the only sequence kept; it has 39 bases, read in frame from the first base. CDR1 and CDR2, per the germline V gene, are SQVTM and ANQGSEA. The sequence links TRBV29-1 to TRBJ2-7, and 9 bases in between align with TRBD2. The TCR sequence derives from a female donor with multiple sclerosis, enrolled in a pregnancy study. This specimen consisted of CD8+ T cells from peripheral blood mononuclear cells, obtained in the third trimester of pregnancy. The CDR3 region: CSVGSGGSYEQYF. In nucleotide form, the sequence is TGCAGCGTTGGTAGCGGGGGATCCTACGAGCAGTACTTC.